This T cell receptor beta chain was profiled in a study of CD8 T cells in Susac syndrome. The V and J ends lost 3 bases and 3 bases, in that order; junction bases with no gene match: 5. Germline lookup yields CDR1 GTSNPN and CDR2 SVGIG (reference sequence). The CDR3 is 13 residues long. RNA was extracted with the RNeasy kit, and a quantity of roughly 0.45 to 1 ug was reverse transcribed using random hexamers. TCRdb re-derived calls from the immunoSEQ multiplex PCR reads in MiXCR, one entry per CDR3 protein. The sample lists over 150,000 distinct CDR3 sequences; just under 95% were seen once. The chain has TRBV30 and TRBJ2-7, with 7 bases fitting TRBD1. Sequenced input: CD4+ T cells from PBMCs. The clonotype was recovered from a human donor with Susac syndrome. This chain's CDR3 is CAWRRQGVYEQYF. CDR3 nucleotide sequence: TGTGCCTGGAGAAGGCAGGGGGTCTACGAGCAGTACTTC.